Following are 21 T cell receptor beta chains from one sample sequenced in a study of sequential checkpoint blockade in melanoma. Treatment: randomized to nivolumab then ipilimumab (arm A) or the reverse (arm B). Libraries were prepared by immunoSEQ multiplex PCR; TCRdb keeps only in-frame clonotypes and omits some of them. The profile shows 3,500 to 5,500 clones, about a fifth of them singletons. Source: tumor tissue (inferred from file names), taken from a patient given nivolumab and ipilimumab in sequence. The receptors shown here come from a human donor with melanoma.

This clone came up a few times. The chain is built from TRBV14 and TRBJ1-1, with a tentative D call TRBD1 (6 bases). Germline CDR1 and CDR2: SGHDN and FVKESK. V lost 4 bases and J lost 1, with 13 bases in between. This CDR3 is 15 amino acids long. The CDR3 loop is CASSRGGRRNTEAFF. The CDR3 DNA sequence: TGTGCCAGCAGCCGGGGGGGCAGAAGGAACACTGAAGCTTTCTTT. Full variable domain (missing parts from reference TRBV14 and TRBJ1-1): EAGVTQFPSHSVIEKGQTVTLRCDPISGHDNLYWYRRVMGKEIKFLLHFVKESKQDESGMPNNRFLAERTGGTYSTLKVQPAELEDSGVYFCASSRGGRRNTEAFFGQGTRLTVV.

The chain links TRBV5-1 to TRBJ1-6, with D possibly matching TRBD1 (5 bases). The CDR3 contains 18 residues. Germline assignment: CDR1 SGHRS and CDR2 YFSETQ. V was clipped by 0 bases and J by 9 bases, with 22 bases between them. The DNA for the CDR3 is TGCGCCAGCAGCTTGGCCGGGAGGGGAGAGCCTTATGCTTCACCCCTCCACTTT. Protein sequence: CASSLAGRGEPYASPLHF.

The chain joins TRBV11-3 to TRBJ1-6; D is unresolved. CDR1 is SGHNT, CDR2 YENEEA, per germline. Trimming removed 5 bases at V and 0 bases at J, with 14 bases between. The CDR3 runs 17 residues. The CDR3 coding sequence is TGTGCCAGCAGCCCTGAACATCGCAGCTCCTATAATTCACCCCTCCACTTT. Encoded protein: CASSPEHRSSYNSPLHF.

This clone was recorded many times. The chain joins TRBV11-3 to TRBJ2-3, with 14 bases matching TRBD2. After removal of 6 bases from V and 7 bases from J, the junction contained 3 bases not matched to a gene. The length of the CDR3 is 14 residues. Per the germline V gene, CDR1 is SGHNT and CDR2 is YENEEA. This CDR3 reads CASRTSGGANTQYF. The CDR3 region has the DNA TGTGCCAGCAGGACTAGCGGGGGGGCTAATACGCAGTATTTT.

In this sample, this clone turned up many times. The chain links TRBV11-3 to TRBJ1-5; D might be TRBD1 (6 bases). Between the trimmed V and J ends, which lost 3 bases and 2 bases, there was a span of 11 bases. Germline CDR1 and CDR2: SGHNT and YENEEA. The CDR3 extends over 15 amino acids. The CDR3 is CASSLDSAGNQPQHF. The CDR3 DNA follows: TGTGCCAGCAGCTTGGACAGTGCTGGCAATCAGCCCCAGCATTTT.

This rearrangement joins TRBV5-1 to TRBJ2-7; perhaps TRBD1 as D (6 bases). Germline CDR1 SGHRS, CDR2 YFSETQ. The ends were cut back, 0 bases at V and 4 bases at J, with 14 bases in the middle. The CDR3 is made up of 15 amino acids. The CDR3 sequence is CASSLGGGGSYEQYF. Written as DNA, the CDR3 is TGCGCCAGCAGCTTGGGTGGGGGCGGTAGTTACGAGCAGTACTTC.

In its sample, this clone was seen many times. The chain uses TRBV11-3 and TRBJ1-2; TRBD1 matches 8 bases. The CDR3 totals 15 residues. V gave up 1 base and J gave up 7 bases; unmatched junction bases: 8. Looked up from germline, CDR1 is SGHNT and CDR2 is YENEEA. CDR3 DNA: TGTGCCAGCAGCTTAGGACCTACAGGGGGTAGTGGCTACACCTTC. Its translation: CASSLGPTGGSGYTF.

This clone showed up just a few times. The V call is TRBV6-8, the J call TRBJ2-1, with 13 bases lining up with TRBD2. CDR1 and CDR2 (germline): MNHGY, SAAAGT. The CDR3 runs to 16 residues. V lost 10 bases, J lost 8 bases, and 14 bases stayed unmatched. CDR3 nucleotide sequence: TGTGCCATCAGCCGACTAGCGGGGGGTAGTTTGGATGAGCAGTTCTTC. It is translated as CAISRLAGGSLDEQFF.

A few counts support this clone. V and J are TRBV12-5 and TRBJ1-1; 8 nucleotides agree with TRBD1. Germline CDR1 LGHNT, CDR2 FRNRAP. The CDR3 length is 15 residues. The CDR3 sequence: CASGPDRAVNTEAFF. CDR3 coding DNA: TGTGCCAGCGGGCCGGACAGGGCGGTGAACACTGAAGCTTTCTTT.

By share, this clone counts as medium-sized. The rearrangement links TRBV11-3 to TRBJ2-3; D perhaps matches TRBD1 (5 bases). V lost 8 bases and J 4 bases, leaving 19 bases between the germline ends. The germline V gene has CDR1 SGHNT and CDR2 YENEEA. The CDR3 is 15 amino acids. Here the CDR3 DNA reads TGTGCCAGCGGCAACCGAGTTTTAGGGGCAGATACGCAGTATTTT. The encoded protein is CASGNRVLGADTQYF.

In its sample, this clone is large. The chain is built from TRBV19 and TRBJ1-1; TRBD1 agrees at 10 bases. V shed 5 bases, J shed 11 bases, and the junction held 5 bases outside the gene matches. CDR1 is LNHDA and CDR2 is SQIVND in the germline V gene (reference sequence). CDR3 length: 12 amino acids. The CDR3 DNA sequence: TGTGCCAGTAGTGACAGGGGGCGCTTGGCTTTCTTT. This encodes CASSDRGRLAFF.

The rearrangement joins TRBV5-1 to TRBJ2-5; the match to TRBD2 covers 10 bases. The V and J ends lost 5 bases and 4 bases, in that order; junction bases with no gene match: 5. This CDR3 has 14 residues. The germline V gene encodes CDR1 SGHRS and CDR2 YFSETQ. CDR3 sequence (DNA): TGCGCCAGCAGTGAGCGGGGGGGCCCAGAGACCCAGTACTTC. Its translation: CASSERGGPETQYF.

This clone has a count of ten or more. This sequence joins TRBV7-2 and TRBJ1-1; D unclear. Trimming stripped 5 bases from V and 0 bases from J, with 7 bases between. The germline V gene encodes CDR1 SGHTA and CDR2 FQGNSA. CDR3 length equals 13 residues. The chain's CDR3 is CASSPRMNTEAFF. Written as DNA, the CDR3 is TGTGCCAGCAGCCCGAGAATGAACACTGAAGCTTTCTTT. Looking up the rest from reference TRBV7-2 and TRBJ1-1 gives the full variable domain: GAGVSQSPSNKVTEKGKDVELRCDPISGHTALYWYRQSLGQGLEFLIYFQGNSAPDKSGLPSDRFSAERTGGSVSTLTIQRTQQEDSAVYLCASSPRMNTEAFFGQGTRLTVV.

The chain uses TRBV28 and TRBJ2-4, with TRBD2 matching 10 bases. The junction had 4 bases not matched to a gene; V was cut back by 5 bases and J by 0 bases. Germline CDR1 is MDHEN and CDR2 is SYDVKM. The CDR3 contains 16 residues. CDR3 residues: CASSPAGGRAKNIQYF. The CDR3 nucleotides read TGTGCCAGCAGTCCAGCGGGGGGGCGAGCCAAAAACATTCAGTACTTC.

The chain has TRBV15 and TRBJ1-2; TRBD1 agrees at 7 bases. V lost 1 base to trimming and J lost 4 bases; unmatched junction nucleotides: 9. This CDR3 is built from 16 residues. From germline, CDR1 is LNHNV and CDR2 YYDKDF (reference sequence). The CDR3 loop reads CATSRGTQGGAYGYTF. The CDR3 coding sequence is TGTGCCACCAGCAGAGGTACTCAGGGGGGTGCCTATGGCTACACCTTC. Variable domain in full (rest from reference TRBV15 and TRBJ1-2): DAMVIQNPRYQVTQFGKPVTLSCSQTLNHNVMYWYQQKSSQAPKLLFHYYDKDFNNEADTPDNFQSRRPNTSFCFLDIRSPGLGDTAMYLCATSRGTQGGAYGYTFGSGTRLTVV.

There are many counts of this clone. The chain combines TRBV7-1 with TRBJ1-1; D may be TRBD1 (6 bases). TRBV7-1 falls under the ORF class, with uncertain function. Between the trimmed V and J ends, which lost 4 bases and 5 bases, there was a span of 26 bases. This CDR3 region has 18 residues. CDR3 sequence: CASSLMARGPGEGTEAFF. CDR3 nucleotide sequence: TGTGCCAGCAGCTTAATGGCCAGGGGCCCGGGGGAGGGTACTGAAGCTTTCTTT.

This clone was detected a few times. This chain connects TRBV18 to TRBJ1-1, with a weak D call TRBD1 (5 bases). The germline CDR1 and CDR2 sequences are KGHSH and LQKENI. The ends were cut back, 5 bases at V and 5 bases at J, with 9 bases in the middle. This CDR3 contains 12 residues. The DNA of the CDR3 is TGTGCCAGCTCAAAGGAGGGGACTGAAGCTTTCTTT. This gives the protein CASSKEGTEAFF.

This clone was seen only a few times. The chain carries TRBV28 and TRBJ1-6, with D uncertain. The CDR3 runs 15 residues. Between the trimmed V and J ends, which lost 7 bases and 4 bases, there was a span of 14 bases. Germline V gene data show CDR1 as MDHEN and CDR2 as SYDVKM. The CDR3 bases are TGTGCCAGCAACGTAATTAGGGATTATAATTCACCCCTCCACTTT. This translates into CASNVIRDYNSPLHF.

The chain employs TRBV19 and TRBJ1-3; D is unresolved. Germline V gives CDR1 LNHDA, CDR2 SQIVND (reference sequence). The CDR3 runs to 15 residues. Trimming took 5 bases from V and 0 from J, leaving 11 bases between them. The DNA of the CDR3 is TGTGCCAGTAGTGTCCGCCACTCCTCTGGAAACACCATATATTTT. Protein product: CASSVRHSSGNTIYF.

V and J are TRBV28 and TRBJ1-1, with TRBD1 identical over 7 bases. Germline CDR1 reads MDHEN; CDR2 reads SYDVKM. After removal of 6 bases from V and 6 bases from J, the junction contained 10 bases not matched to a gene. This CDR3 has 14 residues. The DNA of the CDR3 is TGTGCCAGCAGACCGACAGGGACGGGTGCTGAAGCTTTCTTT. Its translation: CASRPTGTGAEAFF.

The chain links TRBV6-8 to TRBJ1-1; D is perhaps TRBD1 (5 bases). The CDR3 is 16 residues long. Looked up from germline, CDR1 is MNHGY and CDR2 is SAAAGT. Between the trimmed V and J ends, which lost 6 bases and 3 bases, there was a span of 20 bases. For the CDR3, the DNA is TGTGCCAGCAGCTCCAGCCGGCGGGCGGGGGACACTGAAGCTTTCTTT. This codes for CASSSSRRAGDTEAFF.